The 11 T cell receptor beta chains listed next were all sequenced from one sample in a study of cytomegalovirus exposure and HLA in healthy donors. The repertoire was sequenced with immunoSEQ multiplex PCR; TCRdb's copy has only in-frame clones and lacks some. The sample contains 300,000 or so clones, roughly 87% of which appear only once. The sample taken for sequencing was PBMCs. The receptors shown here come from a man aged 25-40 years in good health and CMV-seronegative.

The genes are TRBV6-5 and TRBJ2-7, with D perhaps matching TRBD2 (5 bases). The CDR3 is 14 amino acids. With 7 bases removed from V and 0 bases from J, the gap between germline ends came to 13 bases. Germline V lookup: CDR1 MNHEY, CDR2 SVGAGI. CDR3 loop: CASTPPGVSYEQYF. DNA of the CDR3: TGTGCCAGCACCCCCCCCGGGGTCTCCTACGAGCAGTACTTC.

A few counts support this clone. The DNA of the CDR3 is TGCAGCGTTGAGGAGACGTCCTACGAGCAGTACTTC. This sequence encodes CSVEETSYEQYF. The chain joins TRBV29-1 to TRBJ2-7, with unresolved D. CDR1 is SQVTM and CDR2 is ANQGSEA in the germline V gene. V lost 3 bases and J lost 1, with 7 bases in between. The CDR3 covers 12 residues.

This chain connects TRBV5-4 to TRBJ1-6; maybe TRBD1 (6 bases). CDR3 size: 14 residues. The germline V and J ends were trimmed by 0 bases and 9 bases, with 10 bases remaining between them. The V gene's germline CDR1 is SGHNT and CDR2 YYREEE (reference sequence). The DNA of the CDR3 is TGTGCCAGCAGCTTGGCCCAAGGGGGTTCACCCCTCCACTTT. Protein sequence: CASSLAQGGSPLHF.

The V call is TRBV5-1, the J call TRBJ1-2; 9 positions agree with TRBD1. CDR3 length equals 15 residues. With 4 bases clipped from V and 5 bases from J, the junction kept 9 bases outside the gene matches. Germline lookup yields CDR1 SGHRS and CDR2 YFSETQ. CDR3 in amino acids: CASSAPGQGLYGYTF. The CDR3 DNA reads TGCGCCAGCAGCGCCCCGGGACAGGGTCTGTATGGCTACACCTTC.

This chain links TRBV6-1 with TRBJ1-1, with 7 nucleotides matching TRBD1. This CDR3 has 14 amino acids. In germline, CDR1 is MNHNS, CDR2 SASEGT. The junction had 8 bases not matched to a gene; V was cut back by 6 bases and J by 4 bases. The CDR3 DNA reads TGTGCCAGCAGCCTAACAGGGGCGGGCACTGAAGCTTTCTTT. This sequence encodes CASSLTGAGTEAFF.

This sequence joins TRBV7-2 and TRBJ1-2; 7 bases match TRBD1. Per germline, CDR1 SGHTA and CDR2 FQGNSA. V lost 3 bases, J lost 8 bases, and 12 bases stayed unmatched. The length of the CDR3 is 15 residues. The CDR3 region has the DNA TGTGCCAGCAGCTTGGAAAGGGGGCGCGGCGAAGGCTACACCTTC. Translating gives CASSLERGRGEGYTF.

The CDR3 is CAMKPGQEAYEQYF. Here the CDR3 DNA reads TGTGCCATGAAGCCGGGACAGGAGGCCTACGAGCAGTACTTC. The chain uses TRBV2 and TRBJ2-7, with 8 nucleotides matching TRBD1. The CDR3 has 14 residues. Unmatched junction bases numbered 10, after V lost 10 bases and J lost 2 bases. CDR1 is SNHLY and CDR2 is FYNNEI in the germline V gene.

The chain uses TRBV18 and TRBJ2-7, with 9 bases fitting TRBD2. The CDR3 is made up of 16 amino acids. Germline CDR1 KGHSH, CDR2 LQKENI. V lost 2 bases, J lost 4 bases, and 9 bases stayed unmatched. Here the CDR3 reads CASSPGASGVGYEQYF. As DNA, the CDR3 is TGTGCCAGCTCACCAGGAGCTAGCGGGGTTGGGTACGAGCAGTACTTC.

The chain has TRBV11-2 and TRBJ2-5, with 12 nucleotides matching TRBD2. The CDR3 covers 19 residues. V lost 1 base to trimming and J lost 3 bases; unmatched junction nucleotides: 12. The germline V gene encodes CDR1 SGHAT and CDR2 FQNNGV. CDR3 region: CASSLGWSSGGARKETQYF. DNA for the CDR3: TGTGCCAGCAGCTTAGGTTGGTCTAGCGGGGGGGCTCGTAAAGAGACCCAGTACTTC.

CDR3 nucleotide sequence: TGTGCCAGCAGCTACCTAGCGGGGGGAGGCTACGAGCAGTACTTC. This encodes CASSYLAGGGYEQYF. The genes are TRBV7-9 and TRBJ2-7; 11 positions agree with TRBD2. Germline-derived CDR1 and CDR2 are SEHNR and FQNEAQ (reference sequence). After removal of 4 bases from V and 3 bases from J, the junction contained 5 bases not matched to a gene. This CDR3 contains 15 residues.

The CDR3 reads CASSGGQGTDEQYF. Written as DNA, the CDR3 is TGTGCCAGCAGCGGGGGACAGGGGACGGACGAGCAGTACTTC. The chain uses TRBV9 and TRBJ2-7; 10 bases map to TRBD1. CDR1 SGDLS and CDR2 YYNGEE come from the germline V gene. J lost 5 bases, V lost 3 bases, and 5 bases had no gene match. The CDR3 totals 14 residues.